This is a list of T cell receptor beta chains from one sample in a study of cytomegalovirus exposure and HLA in healthy donors. This table comes from immunoSEQ multiplex PCR, and its TCRdb copy is limited to in-frame clones, with some not included. The sample includes 150,000 to 200,000 clones, almost 85% of them seen just once. The sequencing sample was made of PBMCs. These receptors originate from a girl aged 10-17 years in good health and CMV-seropositive. Both conserved end residues are trimmed from each CDR3. Not every row has a clone size; where given, it reads once, few, many or a size class.

V gene	J gene	CDR3 length	clone size	CDR3 protein
TRBV9	TRBJ2-1	13	-	ASSVTSRSDNEQF
TRBV2	TRBJ1-1	15	-	ASSRTETRALNTEAF
TRBV6-5	TRBJ1-1	12	-	ASRRGQGGTEAF
TRBV11-2	TRBJ1-2	14	-	ASSLNRGPVNYGYT
TRBV18	TRBJ2-7	10	-	ASSGVPDEQY
TRBV10-3	TRBJ2-7	12	-	AISVDRDAYEQY
TRBV19	TRBJ2-1	13	-	ASSIEAGSGNEQF
TRBV27	TRBJ2-5	13	-	ASSPSGVGRETQY
TRBV5-8	TRBJ1-2	11	-	ASSLGELYGYT
TRBV5-1	TRBJ2-3	16	-	ASSSGTSGGFSTDTQY
TRBV6-4	TRBJ2-3	14	-	ASSDSGGGSTDTQY
TRBV27	TRBJ1-2	10	-	ASSGRGRGYT
TRBV28	TRBJ1-2	13	-	ASSTRDRPTYGYT
TRBV7-9	TRBJ2-7	11	-	ASSSQGSYEQY
TRBV15	TRBJ1-1	13	-	ATSTDRGRVAEAF
TRBV7-9	TRBJ2-1	16	-	ASSFGQGVRSSYNEQF
TRBV18	TRBJ1-5	11	once	ASSGEVNQPQH
TRBV7-9	TRBJ1-1	10	-	ASSLGGGEAF
TRBV7-9	TRBJ2-7	12	once	ASRQGGSSYEQY
TRBV11-2	TRBJ1-5	15	-	ASSLDPLAGSNQPQH
TRBV5-1	TRBJ2-7	12	-	ASSLAPGGDEQY
TRBV19	TRBJ2-1	12	-	ASSFFSSYNEQF
TRBV21-1	TRBJ2-6	16	-	ASSSKQGGSSGANVLT
TRBV5-1	TRBJ1-1	13	once	ASSGVRFGYTEAF
TRBV18	TRBJ1-2	13	-	ASSESGTGGVGYT
TRBV7-9	TRBJ1-5	15	-	ASSLMLRQGDHQPQH
TRBV2	TRBJ2-5	14	-	ASSLGLAGGKETQY
TRBV10-3	TRBJ1-6	13	-	AISESQGFNSPLH
TRBV5-5	TRBJ2-7	16	-	ASSLGWGQGAFTYEQY
TRBV18	TRBJ2-7	13	-	ASSPVRQNSYEQY
TRBV19	TRBJ1-5	12	-	ASIGRGSNQPQH
TRBV2	TRBJ1-2	10	-	ASSELGLGYT
TRBV7-9	TRBJ1-1	12	-	ASSPWGENTEAF
TRBV6-1	TRBJ2-4	11	-	ASSVREGSIQY
TRBV9	TRBJ2-2	16	-	ASSVAASGGASTGELF
TRBV12-5	TRBJ2-1	15	-	ASGLVLGLSSYNEQF
TRBV11-1	TRBJ2-5	13	-	ASSLSQVSQETQY
TRBV7-3	TRBJ2-7	11	-	ASSPTGIHEQY
TRBV19	TRBJ1-5	13	-	ASSILSGAGGPQH
TRBV27	TRBJ1-2	12	-	ASSPSPGVRGYT
TRBV5-6	TRBJ1-1	10	-	ASSLGATEAF
TRBV10-2	TRBJ1-1	12	once	ASGPDRGNTEAF
TRBV30	TRBJ1-2	14	-	AWSLQQARANYGYT
TRBV5-1	TRBJ1-2	11	-	ASSGQGAYGYT
TRBV19	TRBJ2-6	15	-	ASSIEGLLSGANVLT
TRBV2	TRBJ2-3	14	-	ASRGRWTESTDTQY
TRBV27	TRBJ1-5	12	-	ATRGGSSNQPQH
TRBV28	TRBJ1-2	13	-	ASSLSRGGNYGYT